A single sample gave rise to the 16 T cell receptor beta chains below, sequenced in a study of T cell responses to AZD1222 COVID-19 vaccine. Assay: immunoSEQ multiplex PCR; the TCRdb copy retains only in-frame clones and omits some. Of roughly 150,000 clones in the sample, less than 95% are singletons; the top ten hold 1.3% to 1.5%. The source material was peripheral blood, sampled on day 0 of AZD1222 vaccination. Receptors were obtained from an adult in good health.

This chain links TRBV5-3 with TRBJ2-7; TRBD2 might be the D (5 bases). TRBV5-3 is filed as an ORF, its function uncertain. The CDR3 is 17 residues long. Deletions cut 4 bases from V and 1 base from J, with 21 bases between. Here the CDR3 reads CARSPERIGGPSYEQYF. The CDR3 DNA is TGTGCCAGAAGCCCCGAACGGATCGGCGGGCCGTCCTACGAGCAGTACTTC.

The chain employs TRBV4-3 and TRBJ1-1, with 8 bases matching TRBD1. Germline V gene lookup returns CDR1 LGHNA and CDR2 YSLEER. This CDR3 is built from 15 residues. The junction had 7 bases not matched to a gene; V was cut back by 1 base and J by 6 bases. CDR3 amino acids: CASSQVTGGASEAFF. The DNA for the CDR3 is TGCGCCAGCAGCCAAGTCACAGGGGGTGCCTCTGAAGCTTTCTTT.

The chain links TRBV4-1 to TRBJ2-1; D is unclear. CDR3 length: 14 residues. The germline V gene encodes CDR1 MGHRA and CDR2 YSYEKL. V gave up 5 bases and J gave up 0 bases, with 8 bases separating them. CDR3 nucleotide sequence: TGCGCCAGCAGCAGCTTGAACTCCTACAATGAGCAGTTCTTC. It is translated as CASSSLNSYNEQFF.

This chain connects TRBV7-9 to TRBJ1-4; TRBD1 aligns across 9 bases. The CDR3 has 18 amino acids. Germline V gene lookup returns CDR1 SEHNR and CDR2 FQNEAQ (reference sequence). Trimming at V came to 7 bases and at J to 5 bases, leaving 17 bases not matched to a gene. The CDR3 region has the DNA TGTGCCAGCACCCGGGACAGGGACGTGTGGGGGAGAAATGAAAAACTGTTTTTT. It is translated as CASTRDRDVWGRNEKLFF.

The V call is TRBV11-2, the J call TRBJ2-3; possibly TRBD2 for D (5 bases). This CDR3 is 17 amino acids long. V lost 1 base and J lost 4, with 18 bases in between. Germline CDR1 and CDR2: SGHAT and FQNNGV. The CDR3 here is CASSLALLPAGADTQYF. CDR3 nucleotide sequence: TGTGCCAGCAGCTTAGCCTTACTACCCGCGGGCGCAGATACGCAGTATTTT.

V gene TRBV3-1 (or the pseudogene TRBV3-2) combines with J gene TRBJ2-3; D gene uncertain. Per germline, CDR1 LGHDT and CDR2 YNNKEL (reference sequence). Trimming removed 0 bases at V and 8 bases at J, with 12 bases between. The CDR3 covers 14 residues. CDR3 amino acids: CASSQDSTYGTQYF. The DNA for the CDR3 is TGTGCCAGCAGCCAAGATTCAACCTACGGTACGCAGTATTTT.

V gene TRBV28 combines with J gene TRBJ1-5; D is unresolved. Germline CDR1 MDHEN, CDR2 SYDVKM. The CDR3 loop spans 14 amino acids. V gave up 3 bases and J gave up 5 bases, with 11 bases separating them. CDR3 DNA sequence: TGTGCCAGCAGTTTTAGCCCCCTAGATCAGCCCCAGCATTTT. This gives the protein CASSFSPLDQPQHF.

The V call is TRBV12-3 or TRBV12-4, the J call TRBJ1-2; weak D call: TRBD1 (6 bases). The V end lost 7 bases, the J end lost 8 bases, and 17 bases lay between the germline ends. The CDR3 is made up of 13 amino acids. CDR3: CASTSRQGLGYTF. CDR3 in DNA: TGTGCCAGCACCTCCCGGCAGGGGTTGGGCTACACCTTC.

Notes on this clone: The junction does not match germline at one end; this may be a read error. The V and J genes are TRBV28 and TRBJ2-2; D is ambiguous. CDR1 is MDHEN and CDR2 is SYDVKM in the germline V gene. This CDR3 comprises 14 residues. The CDR3 region has the DNA TGTGCCAGCAGTTTATTGGAGTTCCCCGGAGAGCTGTTTTTT. This sequence encodes CASSLLEFPGELFF.

Notes on this clone: One end of the junction is discordant with germline, which a read error may explain. The CDR3 region has the DNA TGTGCTAGCAGCTTAGCGACCTACCGGGACAGCTATCCAAGCAATCAGCCCCAGCATTTT. The encoded protein is CASSLATYRDSYPSNQPQHF. The rearrangement links TRBV7-7 to TRBJ1-5; 7 bases align to TRBD1. This CDR3 has 20 residues. CDR1 and CDR2 from the germline V gene are SSHAT and FNYEAQ (reference sequence).

The rearrangement uses TRBV21-1 and TRBJ1-1. TRBV21-1 constitutes a pseudogene. This CDR3 comprises 20 residues. The CDR3 DNA reads TGTGCCAGCAGCAAAGCCCCCTTTACCGGTCCGCTCCCGACGAACACTGAAGCTTTCTTT. This sequence encodes CASSKAPFTGPLPTNTEAFF.

This chain joins TRBV12-5 and TRBJ1-6; D unresolved. This CDR3 has 13 amino acids. V was clipped by 5 bases and J by 7 bases, with 9 bases between them. Germline V CDR1 and CDR2: LGHNT, FRNRAP. The CDR3 sequence: CASGPPVNSPLHF. CDR3 nucleotide sequence: TGTGCTAGTGGTCCCCCCGTGAATTCACCCCTCCACTTT.

The chain is built from TRBV5-1 and TRBJ2-1; 9 bases fit TRBD1. The CDR3 has 15 amino acids. J was trimmed by 4 bases and V by 1 base; bases with no gene match: 3. Germline CDR1 and CDR2: SGHRS and YFSETQ. DNA of the CDR3: TGCGCCAGCAGCTTGTGGGACAGGGAGTACAATGAGCAGTTCTTC. Translated: CASSLWDREYNEQFF.

This sequence joins TRBV7-6 and TRBJ2-1, with 10 bases that match TRBD1. Trimming cost V 1 base and J 2 bases; bases outside gene matches: 5. The CDR3 totals 17 residues. Germline V gene data show CDR1 as SGHVS and CDR2 as FNYEAQ. The CDR3 loop reads CASSLEDRGPPYNEQFF. The CDR3 DNA follows: TGTGCCAGCAGCTTAGAAGACAGGGGGCCTCCCTACAATGAGCAGTTCTTC.

The chain carries TRBV7-9 and TRBJ1-2, with TRBD1 as a possible D gene (5 bases). Trimming shortened V by 4 bases and J by 8 bases, and 14 bases separated the two germline ends. CDR1 is SEHNR and CDR2 is FQNEAQ in the germline V gene (reference sequence). The length of the CDR3 is 13 residues. CDR3 bases: TGTGCCAGCAGCTCCCGGGGGGTGCGGGGCTACACCTTC. Translated: CASSSRGVRGYTF. Looking up the rest from reference TRBV7-9 and TRBJ1-2 gives the full variable domain: DTGVSQNPRHKITKRGQNVTFRCDPISEHNRLYWYRQTLGQGPEFLTYFQNEAQLEKSRLLSDRFSAERPKGSFSTLEIQRTEQGDSAMYLCASSSRGVRGYTFGSGTRLTVV.

The V and J genes are TRBV7-9 and TRBJ2-3; no reliable D call. Trimming took 3 bases from V and 8 from J, leaving 6 bases between them. This CDR3 is 11 amino acids long. Germline V CDR1 and CDR2: SEHNR, FQNEAQ (reference sequence). This CDR3 reads CASSFESTQYF. CDR3 sequence (DNA): TGTGCCAGCAGCTTCGAGAGTACGCAGTATTTT.